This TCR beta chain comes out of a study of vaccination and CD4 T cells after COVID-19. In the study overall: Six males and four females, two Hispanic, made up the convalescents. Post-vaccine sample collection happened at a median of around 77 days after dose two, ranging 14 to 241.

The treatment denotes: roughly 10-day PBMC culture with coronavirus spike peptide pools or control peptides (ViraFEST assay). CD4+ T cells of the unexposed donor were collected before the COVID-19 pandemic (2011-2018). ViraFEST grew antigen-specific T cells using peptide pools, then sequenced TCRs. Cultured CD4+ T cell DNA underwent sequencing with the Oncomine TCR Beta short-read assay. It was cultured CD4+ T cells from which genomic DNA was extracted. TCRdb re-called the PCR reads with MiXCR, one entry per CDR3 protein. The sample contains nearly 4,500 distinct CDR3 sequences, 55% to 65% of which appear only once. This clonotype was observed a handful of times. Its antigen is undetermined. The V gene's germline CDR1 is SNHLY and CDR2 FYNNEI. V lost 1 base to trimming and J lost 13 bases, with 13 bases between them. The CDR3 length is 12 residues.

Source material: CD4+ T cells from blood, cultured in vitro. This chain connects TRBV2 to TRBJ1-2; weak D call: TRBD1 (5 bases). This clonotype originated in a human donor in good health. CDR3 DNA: TGTGCCAGCAGTGAAGTTAGGGGCCCAGGCACCTTC. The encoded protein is CASSEVRGPGTF.